This T cell receptor (beta chain) was obtained from a study of T cell clusters in autoimmune cytopenias. TRB amplification used 200 to 250 ng of peripheral blood genomic DNA. The germline V gene encodes CDR1 MNHEY and CDR2 SVGEGT. The CDR3 extends over 13 amino acids. Multiplex touch-down PCR amplified TRB using TRB-A and TRB-B pools in one tube. One entry per CDR3 protein, without DNA, is what TCRdb gives after re-calling the multiplex PCR reads. Its table lists some 11,000 distinct CDR3 sequences. These data also featured in a second study, about T cell repertoires in aging, cancer and after chemotherapy. As that study records: Across the chemotherapy interval, each cancer cohort showed higher median generation probability, suggesting thymic rebound.

The clonotype comes from a human donor in good health. This chain links TRBV6-2 or TRBV6-3 with TRBJ2-2; TCRdb selects TRBD1, and the lack of DNA leaves this call unchecked. The specimen was peripheral blood. CDR3: CASPPVITGELFF.